The rows below give T cell receptor beta chains drawn from one sample of a study of cytomegalovirus exposure and HLA in healthy donors. Produced via immunoSEQ multiplex PCR; TCRdb's table is partial and in-frame only. The sample has roughly 150,000 clones, roughly 84% seen once. Source material: PBMCs. Receptors were obtained from a boy aged 2-15 years in good health and CMV-seronegative. The CDR3 runs from the conserved cysteine through the conserved F or W. A D gene is named only where the DNA matches it firmly. Rows give clone size only sometimes, using once, few, many, or a class for an expanded clone.

>TRBV6-4|TRBD2|TRBJ2-1|-
TGTGCCACCAAGCGGGGGGGTTACAATGAGCAGTTCTTC
CATKRGGYNEQFF
>TRBV4-3|TRBD2|TRBJ2-1|-
TGCGCCAGCAGCCACGGACTAGCGGGAAAGCAGTTCTTC
CASSHGLAGKQFF
>TRBV2|TRBD2|TRBJ2-1|-
TGTGCCAGCAGTCCCGGACTAGCGGGGGGTCCCTCCTCCTACAATGAGCAGTTCTTC
CASSPGLAGGPSSYNEQFF
>TRBV7-2|TRBD1|TRBJ2-5|-
TGTGCCAGCAGCTTAGTGGGGACAGCACCCGTAGAGACCCAGTACTTC
CASSLVGTAPVETQYF
>TRBV7-3|TRBD2|TRBJ2-1|-
TGTGCCAGCAGCCTCTCGGGGGAGCGGGGTTACAATGAGCAGTTCTTC
CASSLSGERGYNEQFF
>TRBV30|TRBD1|TRBJ2-7|-
TGTGCCTGGAGTGCTGGACAGGGGAGAGAGCGGGGATACTACGAGCAGTACTTC
CAWSAGQGRERGYYEQYF
>TRBV4-1|TRBD2|TRBJ2-7|-
TGCGCCAGCAGCCAAACGGGTGCAGGGCGGGAGGTCTCCTACGAGCAGTACTTC
CASSQTGAGREVSYEQYF
>TRBV5-4|-|TRBJ2-3|-
TGTGCCAGCAGCTTGGGGTTAGCGACGGGAAGAGATACGCAGTATTTT
CASSLGLATGRDTQYF
>TRBV6-5|TRBD2|TRBJ2-3|-
TGTGCCAGCAGACCACAGCGGGAGAGCGTAAATACGCAGTATTTT
CASRPQRESVNTQYF
>TRBV6-5|-|TRBJ1-1|-
TGTGCCAGCAGTCCCCCAAGGGGCATGAACACTGAAGCTTTCTTT
CASSPPRGMNTEAFF
>TRBV5-1|TRBD1|TRBJ2-7|-
TGCGCCAGCAGCTTGGCACAGGGGGTACACGAGCAGTACTTC
CASSLAQGVHEQYF
>TRBV27|TRBD1|TRBJ1-1|-
TGTGCCAGCAGTTCCCGACAGGGGGCTCGGGCTGAAGCTTTCTTT
CASSSRQGARAEAFF
>TRBV28|-|TRBJ1-1|-
TGTGCCAGTGCGCTCCCGGGCACTGAAGCTTTCTTT
CASALPGTEAFF
>TRBV27|-|TRBJ1-2|-
TGTGCCAGCAGCTGGAGTTTGGCTCATGGCTACACCTTC
CASSWSLAHGYTF
>TRBV5-4|TRBD1|TRBJ1-2|once
TGTGCCAGCAGCTTTAGCTGGGACAGGGTGGATGGCTACACCTTC
CASSFSWDRVDGYTF